The clone carrying this T cell receptor (beta chain) was seen more than once but under ten times. The source of the sample is a study of early T cells in non-severe SARS-CoV-2 infection. Study information: Sequencing used unsorted whole-blood bulk RNA, so chains lack pairing.

TCRdb reprocessed the 5' RACE reads via MiXCR and lists one record per CDR3 protein. The sample holds 25,000 to 30,000 distinct CDR3 sequences, approximately 4.2% seen once. Trimming pared 0 bases from V and 3 bases from J, leaving 11 bases between. Germline loops: CDR1 SGHVS, CDR2 FQNEAQ. The CDR3 runs 15 residues. The TCR was taken from an adult who was a healthcare worker with PCR-confirmed SARS-CoV-2 infection or an uninfected control (not recorded which). The J gene is TRBJ1-2, the V gene TRBV7-8; the D is unclear. Sequenced sample: whole blood. The CDR3 loop is CASSLAGRGDYGYTF. Here the CDR3 DNA reads TGTGCCAGCAGCTTAGCCGGACGCGGGGACTATGGCTACACCTTC.